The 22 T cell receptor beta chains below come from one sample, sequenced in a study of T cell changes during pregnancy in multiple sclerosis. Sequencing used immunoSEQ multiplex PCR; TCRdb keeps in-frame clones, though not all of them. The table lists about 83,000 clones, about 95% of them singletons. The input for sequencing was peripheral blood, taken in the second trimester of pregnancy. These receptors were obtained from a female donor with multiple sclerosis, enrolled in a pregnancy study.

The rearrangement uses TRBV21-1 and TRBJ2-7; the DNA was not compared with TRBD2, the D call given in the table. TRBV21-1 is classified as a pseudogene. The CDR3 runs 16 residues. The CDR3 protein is CASSSKTSAILYEQYF. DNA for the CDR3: TGTGCCAGCAGCAGTAAGACTAGCGCGATCCTCTACGAGCAGTACTTC.

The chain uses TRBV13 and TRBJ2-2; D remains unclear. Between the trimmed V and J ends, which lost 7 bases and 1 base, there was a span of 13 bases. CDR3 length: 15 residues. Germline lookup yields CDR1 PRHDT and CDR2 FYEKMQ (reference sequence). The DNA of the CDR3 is TGTGCCAGCACCTCAGACCGGGTGAACACCGGGGAGCTGTTTTTT. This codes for CASTSDRVNTGELFF.

CDR3: CAISGFDMSNTEAFF. Written as DNA, the CDR3 is TGTGCCATCAGTGGCTTTGACATGTCGAACACTGAAGCTTTCTTT. V usage is TRBV10-3 and J usage is TRBJ1-1; D not resolved. Trimming pared 4 bases from V and 1 base from J, leaving 13 bases between. The CDR3 has 15 amino acids. CDR1 is ENHRY and CDR2 is SYGVKD in the germline V gene.

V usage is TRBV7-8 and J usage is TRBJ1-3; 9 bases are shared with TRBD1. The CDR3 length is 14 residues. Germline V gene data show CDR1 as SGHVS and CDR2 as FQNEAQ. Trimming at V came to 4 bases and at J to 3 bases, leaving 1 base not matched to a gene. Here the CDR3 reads CASSSTGGGNTIYF. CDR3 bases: TGTGCCAGCAGCTCGACAGGGGGTGGAAACACCATATATTTT.

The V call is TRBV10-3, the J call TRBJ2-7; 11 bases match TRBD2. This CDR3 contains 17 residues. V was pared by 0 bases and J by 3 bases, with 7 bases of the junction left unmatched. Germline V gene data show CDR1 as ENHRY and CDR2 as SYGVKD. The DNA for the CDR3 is TGTGCCATCAGTGAGTCGATTAGCGGGAGGGGGGGCTACGAGCAGTACTTC. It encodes CAISESISGRGGYEQYF.

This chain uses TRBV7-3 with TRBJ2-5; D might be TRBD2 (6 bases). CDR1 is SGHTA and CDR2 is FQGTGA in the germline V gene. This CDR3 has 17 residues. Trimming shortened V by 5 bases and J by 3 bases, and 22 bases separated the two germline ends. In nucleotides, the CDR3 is TGTGCCAGCAGCGCCAACGGGGCCCGGGGGAGTAAAGAGACCCAGTACTTC. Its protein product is CASSANGARGSKETQYF.

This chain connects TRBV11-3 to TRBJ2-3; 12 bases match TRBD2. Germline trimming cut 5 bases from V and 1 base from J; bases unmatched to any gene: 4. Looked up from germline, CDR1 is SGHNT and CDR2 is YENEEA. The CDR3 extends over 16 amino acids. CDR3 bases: TGTGCCAGCAGCCCCCGGACTAGCGGGGGCACAGATACGCAGTATTTT. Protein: CASSPRTSGGTDTQYF.

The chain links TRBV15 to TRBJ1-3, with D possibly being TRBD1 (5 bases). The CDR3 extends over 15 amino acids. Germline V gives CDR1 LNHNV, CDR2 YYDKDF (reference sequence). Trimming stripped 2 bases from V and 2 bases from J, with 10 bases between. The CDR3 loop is CATSRTREPGNTIYF. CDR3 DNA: TGTGCCACCAGCAGAACCAGGGAACCTGGAAACACCATATATTTT. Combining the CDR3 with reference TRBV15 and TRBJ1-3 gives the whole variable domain DAMVIQNPRYQVTQFGKPVTLSCSQTLNHNVMYWYQQKSSQAPKLLFHYYDKDFNNEADTPDNFQSRRPNTSFCFLDIRSPGLGDTAMYLCATSRTREPGNTIYFGEGSWLTVV.

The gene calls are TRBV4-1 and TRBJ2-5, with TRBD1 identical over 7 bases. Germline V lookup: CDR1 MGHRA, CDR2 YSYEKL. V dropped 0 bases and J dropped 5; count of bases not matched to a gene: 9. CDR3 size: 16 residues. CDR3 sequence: CASSQDAFDRVETQYF. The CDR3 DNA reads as TGCGCCAGCAGCCAAGACGCCTTTGACAGGGTGGAGACCCAGTACTTC.

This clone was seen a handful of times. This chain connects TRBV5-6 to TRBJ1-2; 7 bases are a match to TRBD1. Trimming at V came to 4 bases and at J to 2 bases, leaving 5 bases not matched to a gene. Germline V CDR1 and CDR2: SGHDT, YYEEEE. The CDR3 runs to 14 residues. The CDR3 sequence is CASSKYRGNYGYTF. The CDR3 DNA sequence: TGTGCCAGCAGCAAGTACAGGGGAAACTATGGCTACACCTTC.

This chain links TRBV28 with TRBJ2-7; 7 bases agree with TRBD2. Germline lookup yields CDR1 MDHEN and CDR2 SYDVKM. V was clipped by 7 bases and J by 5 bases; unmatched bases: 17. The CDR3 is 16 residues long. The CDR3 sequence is CASTPGGPNLPNEQYF. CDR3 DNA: TGTGCCAGCACCCCGGGGGGACCGAATCTTCCTAACGAGCAGTACTTC.

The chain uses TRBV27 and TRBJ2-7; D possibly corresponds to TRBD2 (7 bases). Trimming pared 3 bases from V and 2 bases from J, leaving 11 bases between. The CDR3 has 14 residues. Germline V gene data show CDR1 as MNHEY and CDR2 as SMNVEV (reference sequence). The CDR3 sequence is CASSFGGGAYEQYF. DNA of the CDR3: TGTGCCAGCAGTTTTGGGGGGGGCGCCTACGAGCAGTACTTC.

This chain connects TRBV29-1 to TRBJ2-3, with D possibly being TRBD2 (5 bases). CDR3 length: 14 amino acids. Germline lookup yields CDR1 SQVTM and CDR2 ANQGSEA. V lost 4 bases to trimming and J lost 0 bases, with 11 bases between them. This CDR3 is CSVAAVQSTDTQYF. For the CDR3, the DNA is TGCAGCGTTGCAGCGGTGCAGAGCACAGATACGCAGTATTTT.

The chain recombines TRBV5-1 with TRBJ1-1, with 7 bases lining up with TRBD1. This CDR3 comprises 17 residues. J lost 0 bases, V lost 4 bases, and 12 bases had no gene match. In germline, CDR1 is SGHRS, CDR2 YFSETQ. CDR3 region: CASSLRRGTGVNTEAFF. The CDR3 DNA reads TGCGCCAGCAGCCTACGGAGGGGAACAGGGGTGAACACTGAAGCTTTCTTT.

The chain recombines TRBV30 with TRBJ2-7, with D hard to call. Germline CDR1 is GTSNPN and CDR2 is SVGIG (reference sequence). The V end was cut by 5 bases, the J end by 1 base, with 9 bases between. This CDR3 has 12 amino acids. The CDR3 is CAWSSQSYEQYF. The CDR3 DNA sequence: TGTGCCTGGTCGTCACAGTCCTACGAGCAGTACTTC.

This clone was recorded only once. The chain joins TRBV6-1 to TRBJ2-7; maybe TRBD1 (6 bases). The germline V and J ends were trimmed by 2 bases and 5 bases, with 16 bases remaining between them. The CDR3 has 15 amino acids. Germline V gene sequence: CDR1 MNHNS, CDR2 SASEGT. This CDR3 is CASSEQGSGRDEQYF. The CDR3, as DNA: TGTGCCAGCAGTGAACAGGGGTCAGGTAGGGACGAGCAGTACTTC.

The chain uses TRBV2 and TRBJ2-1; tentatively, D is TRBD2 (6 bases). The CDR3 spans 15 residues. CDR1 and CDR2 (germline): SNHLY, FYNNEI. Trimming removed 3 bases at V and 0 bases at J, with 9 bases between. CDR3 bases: TGTGCCAGCAGTGATGCAGCGGGCTCCTACAATGAGCAGTTCTTC. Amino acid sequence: CASSDAAGSYNEQFF.

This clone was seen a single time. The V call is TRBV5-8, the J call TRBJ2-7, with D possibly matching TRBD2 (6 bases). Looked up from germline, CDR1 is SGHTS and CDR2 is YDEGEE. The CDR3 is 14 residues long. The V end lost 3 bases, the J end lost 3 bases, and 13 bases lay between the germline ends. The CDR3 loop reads CASSYPGLSYEQYF. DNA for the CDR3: TGTGCCAGCAGCTACCCGGGACTGAGCTACGAGCAGTACTTC.

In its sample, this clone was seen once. The CDR3 DNA reads as TGTGCCAGTACCTCAGCGGGATTAGCCAAAAACATTCAGTACTTC. Its translation is CASTSAGLAKNIQYF. The chain combines TRBV19 with TRBJ2-4, with 7 bases identical to TRBD2. The J segment lost 0 bases and the V segment lost 7 bases, leaving 6 bases of the junction unmatched. The CDR3 extends over 15 amino acids. In germline, CDR1 is LNHDA, CDR2 SQIVND (reference sequence).

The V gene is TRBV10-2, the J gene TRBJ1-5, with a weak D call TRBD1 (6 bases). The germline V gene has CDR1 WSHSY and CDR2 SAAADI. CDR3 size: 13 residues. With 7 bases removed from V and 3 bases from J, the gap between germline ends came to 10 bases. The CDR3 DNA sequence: TGCGCCAGCACCCACAGGGTCAATCAGCCCCAGCATTTT. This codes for CASTHRVNQPQHF.

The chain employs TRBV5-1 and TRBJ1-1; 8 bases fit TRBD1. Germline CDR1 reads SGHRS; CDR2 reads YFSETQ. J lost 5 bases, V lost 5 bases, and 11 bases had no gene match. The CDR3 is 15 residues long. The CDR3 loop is CASSPRTGRSTEAFF. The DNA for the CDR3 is TGCGCCAGCAGTCCGCGGACAGGGCGGAGTACTGAAGCTTTCTTT.

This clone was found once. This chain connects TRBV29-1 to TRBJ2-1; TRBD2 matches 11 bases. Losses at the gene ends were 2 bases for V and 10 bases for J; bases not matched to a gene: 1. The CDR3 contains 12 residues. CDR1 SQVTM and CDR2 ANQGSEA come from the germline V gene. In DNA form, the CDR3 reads TGCAGCGTTGAACCTAGCGGGAGGGAGCAGTTCTTC. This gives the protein CSVEPSGREQFF.